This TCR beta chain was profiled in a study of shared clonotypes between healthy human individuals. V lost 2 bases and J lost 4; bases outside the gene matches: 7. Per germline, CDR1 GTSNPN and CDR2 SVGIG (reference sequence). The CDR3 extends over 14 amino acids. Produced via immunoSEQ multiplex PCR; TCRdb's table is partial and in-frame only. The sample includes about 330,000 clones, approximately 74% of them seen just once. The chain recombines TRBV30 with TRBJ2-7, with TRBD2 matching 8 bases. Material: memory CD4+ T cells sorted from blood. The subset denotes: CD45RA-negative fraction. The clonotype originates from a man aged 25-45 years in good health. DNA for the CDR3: TGTGCCTGGAGTCTTAGCGGGATGGCTTACGAGCAGTACTTC. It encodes CAWSLSGMAYEQYF.